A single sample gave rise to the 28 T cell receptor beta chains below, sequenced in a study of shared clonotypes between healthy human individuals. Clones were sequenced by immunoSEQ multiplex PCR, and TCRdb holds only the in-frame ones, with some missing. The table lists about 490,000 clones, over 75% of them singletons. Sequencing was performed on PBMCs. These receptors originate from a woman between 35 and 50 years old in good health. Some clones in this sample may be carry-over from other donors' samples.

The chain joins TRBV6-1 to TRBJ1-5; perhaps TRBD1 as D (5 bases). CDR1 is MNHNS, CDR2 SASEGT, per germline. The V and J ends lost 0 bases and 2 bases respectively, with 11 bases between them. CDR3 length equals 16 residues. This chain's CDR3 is CASSEAWGVGNQPQHF. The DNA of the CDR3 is TGTGCCAGCAGTGAAGCTTGGGGGGTTGGCAATCAGCCCCAGCATTTT.

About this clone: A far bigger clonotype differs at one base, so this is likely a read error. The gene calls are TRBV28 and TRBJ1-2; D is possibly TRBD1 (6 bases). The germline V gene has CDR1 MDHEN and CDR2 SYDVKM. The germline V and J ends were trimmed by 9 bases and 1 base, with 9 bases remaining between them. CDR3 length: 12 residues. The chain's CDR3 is CASQGYNYGYTF. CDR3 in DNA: TGTGCCAGTCAGGGGTATAACTATGGCTACACCTTC.

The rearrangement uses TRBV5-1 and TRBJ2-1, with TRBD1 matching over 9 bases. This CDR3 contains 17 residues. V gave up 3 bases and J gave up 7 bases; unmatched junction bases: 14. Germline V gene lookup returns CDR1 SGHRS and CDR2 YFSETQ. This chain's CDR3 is CASSYRTGATMANEQFF. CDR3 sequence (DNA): TGCGCCAGCAGCTACAGGACAGGGGCCACCATGGCGAATGAGCAGTTCTTC. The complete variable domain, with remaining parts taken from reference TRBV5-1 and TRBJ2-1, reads KAGVTQTPRYLIKTRGQQVTLSCSPISGHRSVSWYQQTPGQGLQFLFEYFSETQRNKGNFPGRFSGRQFSNSRSEMNVSTLELGDSALYLCASSYRTGATMANEQFFGPGTRLTVL.

CDR3 DNA sequence: TGTGCCTGGACGAGGGGGACTATGGGCACAGATACGCAGTATTTT. It is translated as CAWTRGTMGTDTQYF. The chain couples TRBV30 to TRBJ2-3, with a tentative D call TRBD2 (7 bases). CDR1 is GTSNPN, CDR2 SVGIG, per germline (reference sequence). The V end was cut by 4 bases, the J end by 1 base, with 15 bases between. The CDR3 spans 15 residues.

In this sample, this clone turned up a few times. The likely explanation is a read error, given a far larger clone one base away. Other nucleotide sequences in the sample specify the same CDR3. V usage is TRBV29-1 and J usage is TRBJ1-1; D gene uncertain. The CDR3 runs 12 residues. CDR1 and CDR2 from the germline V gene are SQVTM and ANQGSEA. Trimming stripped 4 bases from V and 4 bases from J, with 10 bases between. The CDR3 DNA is TGCAGCGTTGGTTTTGGCCGCACTGAAGCTTTCTTT. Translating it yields CSVGFGRTEAFF.

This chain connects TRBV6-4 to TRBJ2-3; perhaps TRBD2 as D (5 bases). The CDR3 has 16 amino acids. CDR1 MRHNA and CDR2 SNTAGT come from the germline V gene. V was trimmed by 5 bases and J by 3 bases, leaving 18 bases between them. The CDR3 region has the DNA TGTGCCAGCAGTCCCGGACTCTCTCCGGGGACAGATACGCAGTATTTT. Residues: CASSPGLSPGTDTQYF.

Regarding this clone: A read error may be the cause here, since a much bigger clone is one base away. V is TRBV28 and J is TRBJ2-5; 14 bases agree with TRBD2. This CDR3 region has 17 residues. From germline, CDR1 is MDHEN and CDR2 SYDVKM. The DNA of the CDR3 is TGTGCCGGCAGGTGGACTAGCGGGAGGCCAGATCAAGAGACCCAGTACTTC. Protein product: CAGRWTSGRPDQETQYF.

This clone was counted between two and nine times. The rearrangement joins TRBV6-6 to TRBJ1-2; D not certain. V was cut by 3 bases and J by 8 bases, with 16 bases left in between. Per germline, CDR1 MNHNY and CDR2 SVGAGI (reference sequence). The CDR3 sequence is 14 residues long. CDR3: CASSYSARVGGYTF. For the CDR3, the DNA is TGTGCCAGCAGTTATTCTGCTCGAGTCGGGGGCTACACCTTC.

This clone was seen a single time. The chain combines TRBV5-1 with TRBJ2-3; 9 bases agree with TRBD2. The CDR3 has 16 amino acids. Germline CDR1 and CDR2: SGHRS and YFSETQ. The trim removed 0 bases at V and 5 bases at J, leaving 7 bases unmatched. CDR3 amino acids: CASSLVMREGQDTQYF. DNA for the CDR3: TGCGCCAGCAGCTTGGTTATGCGGGAGGGCCAAGATACGCAGTATTTT.

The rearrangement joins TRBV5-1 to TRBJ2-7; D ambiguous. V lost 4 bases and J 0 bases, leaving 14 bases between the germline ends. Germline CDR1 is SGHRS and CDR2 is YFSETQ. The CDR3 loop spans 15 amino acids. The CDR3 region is CASSLTPTPSYEQYF. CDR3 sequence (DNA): TGCGCCAGCAGCCTGACTCCCACCCCCTCCTACGAGCAGTACTTC.

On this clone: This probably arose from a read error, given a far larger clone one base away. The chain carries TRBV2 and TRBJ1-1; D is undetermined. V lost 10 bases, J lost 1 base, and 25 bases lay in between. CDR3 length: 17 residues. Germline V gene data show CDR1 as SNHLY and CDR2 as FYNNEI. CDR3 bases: TGTGCCAACAGCCACGGACTGCGACGGCTGGAGAACACTGAAGCTTTCTTT. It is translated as CANSHGLRRLENTEAFF.

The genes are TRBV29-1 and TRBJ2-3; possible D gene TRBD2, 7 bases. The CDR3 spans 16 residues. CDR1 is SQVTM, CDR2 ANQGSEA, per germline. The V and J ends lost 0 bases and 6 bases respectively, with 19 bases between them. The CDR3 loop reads CSVEDVGGGSPDTQYF. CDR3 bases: TGCAGCGTTGAAGATGTTGGGGGCGGGAGTCCCGATACGCAGTATTTT.

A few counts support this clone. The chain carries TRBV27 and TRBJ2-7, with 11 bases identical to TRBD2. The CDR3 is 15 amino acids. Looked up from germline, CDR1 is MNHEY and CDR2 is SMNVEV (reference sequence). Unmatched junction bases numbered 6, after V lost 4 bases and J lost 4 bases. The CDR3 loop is CASSSIAGGTYEQYF. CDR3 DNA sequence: TGTGCCAGCAGTTCTATAGCGGGAGGGACATACGAGCAGTACTTC.

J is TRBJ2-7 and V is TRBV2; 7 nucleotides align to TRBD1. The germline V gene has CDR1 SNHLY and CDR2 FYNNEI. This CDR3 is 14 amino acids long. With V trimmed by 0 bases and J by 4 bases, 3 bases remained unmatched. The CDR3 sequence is CASSEAGQRYEQYF. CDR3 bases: TGTGCCAGCAGTGAAGCGGGACAGCGATACGAGCAGTACTTC. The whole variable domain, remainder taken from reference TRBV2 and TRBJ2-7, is EPEVTQTPSHQVTQMGQEVILRCVPISNHLYFYWYRQILGQKVEFLVSFYNNEISEKSEIFDDQFSVERPDGSNFTLKIRSTKLEDSAMYFCASSEAGQRYEQYFGPGTRLTVT.

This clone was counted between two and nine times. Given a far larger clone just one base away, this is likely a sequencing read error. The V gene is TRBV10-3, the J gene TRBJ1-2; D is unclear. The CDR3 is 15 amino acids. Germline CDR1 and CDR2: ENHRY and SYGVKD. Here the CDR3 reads CATSERQPAGYGYTF. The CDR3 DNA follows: TGTGCCACCAGTGAGAGGCAGCCCGCTGGCTATGGCTACACCTTC.

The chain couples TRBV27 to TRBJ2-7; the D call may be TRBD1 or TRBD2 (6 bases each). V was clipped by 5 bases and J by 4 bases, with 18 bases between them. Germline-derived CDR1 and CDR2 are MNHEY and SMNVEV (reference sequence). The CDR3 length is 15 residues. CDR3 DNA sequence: TGTGCCAGCAGTAAGACAGGTGGAGGGTTTTACGAGCAGTACTTC. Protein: CASSKTGGGFYEQYF.

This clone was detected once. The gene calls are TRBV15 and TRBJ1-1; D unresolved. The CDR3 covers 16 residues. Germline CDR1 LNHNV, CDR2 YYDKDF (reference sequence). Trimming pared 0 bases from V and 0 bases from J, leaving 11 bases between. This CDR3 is CATSRDPGRLNTEAFF. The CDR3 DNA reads TGTGCCACCAGCAGAGATCCCGGCAGGCTGAACACTGAAGCTTTCTTT.

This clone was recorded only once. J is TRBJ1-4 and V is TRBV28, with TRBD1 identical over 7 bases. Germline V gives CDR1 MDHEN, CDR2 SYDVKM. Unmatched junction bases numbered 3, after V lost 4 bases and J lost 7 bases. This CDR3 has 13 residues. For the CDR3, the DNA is TGTGCCAGCAGTTCGGGACAGTCTGAAAAACTGTTTTTT. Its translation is CASSSGQSEKLFF.

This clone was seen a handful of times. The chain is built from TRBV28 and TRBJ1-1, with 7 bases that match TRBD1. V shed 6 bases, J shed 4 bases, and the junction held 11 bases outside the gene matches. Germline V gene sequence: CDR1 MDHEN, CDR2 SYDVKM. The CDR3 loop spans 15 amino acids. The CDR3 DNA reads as TGTGCCAGCAGCCGTGGGACAGCACGCAGCACTGAAGCTTTCTTT. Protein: CASSRGTARSTEAFF.

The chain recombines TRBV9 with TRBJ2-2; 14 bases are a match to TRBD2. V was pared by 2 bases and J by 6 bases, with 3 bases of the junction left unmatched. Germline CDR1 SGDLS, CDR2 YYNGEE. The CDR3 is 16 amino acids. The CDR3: CASSVGTSGRAGELFF. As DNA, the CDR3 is TGTGCCAGCAGCGTCGGGACTAGCGGGAGAGCCGGGGAGCTGTTTTTT. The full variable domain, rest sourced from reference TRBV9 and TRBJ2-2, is DSGVTQTPKHLITATGQRVTLRCSPRSGDLSVYWYQQSLDQGLQFLIQYYNGEERAKGNILERFSAQQFPDLHSELNLSSLELGDSALYFCASSVGTSGRAGELFFGEGSRLTVL.

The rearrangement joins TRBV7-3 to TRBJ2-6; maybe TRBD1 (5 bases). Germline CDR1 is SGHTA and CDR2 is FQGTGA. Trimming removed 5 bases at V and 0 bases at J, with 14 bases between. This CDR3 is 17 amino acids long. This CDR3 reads CASSPSDTLSGANVLTF. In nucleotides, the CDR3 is TGTGCCAGCAGCCCATCGGACACTCTCTCTGGGGCCAACGTCCTGACTTTC.

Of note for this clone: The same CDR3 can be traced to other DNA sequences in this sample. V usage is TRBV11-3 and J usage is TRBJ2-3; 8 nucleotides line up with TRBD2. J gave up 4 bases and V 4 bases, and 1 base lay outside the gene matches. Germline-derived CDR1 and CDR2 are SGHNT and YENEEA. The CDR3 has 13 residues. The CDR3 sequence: CASSSGGADTQYF. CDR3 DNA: TGTGCCAGCAGCTCCGGGGGGGCAGATACGCAGTATTTT.

The CDR3, as DNA: TGTGCCAGCAGCGTAGATTTCGGGTCCTACGAGCAGTACTTC. Its translation: CASSVDFGSYEQYF. The V gene is TRBV9, the J gene TRBJ2-7, with D unclear. The length of the CDR3 is 14 residues. From germline, CDR1 is SGDLS and CDR2 YYNGEE. The V end lost 0 bases, the J end lost 1 base, and 8 bases lay between the germline ends. The full variable domain, in which reference TRBV9 and TRBJ2-7 provide the parts outside the CDR3, is DSGVTQTPKHLITATGQRVTLRCSPRSGDLSVYWYQQSLDQGLQFLIQYYNGEERAKGNILERFSAQQFPDLHSELNLSSLELGDSALYFCASSVDFGSYEQYFGPGTRLTVT.

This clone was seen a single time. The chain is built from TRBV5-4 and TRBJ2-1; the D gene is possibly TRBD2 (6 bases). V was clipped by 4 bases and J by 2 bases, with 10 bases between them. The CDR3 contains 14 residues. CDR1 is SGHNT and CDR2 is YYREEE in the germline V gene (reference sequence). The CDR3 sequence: CASSAGLAYNEQFF. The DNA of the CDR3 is TGTGCCAGCAGCGCGGGGCTAGCCTACAATGAGCAGTTCTTC. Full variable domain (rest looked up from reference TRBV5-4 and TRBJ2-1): ETGVTQSPTHLIKTRGQQVTLRCSSQSGHNTVSWYQQALGQGPQFIFQYYREEENGRGNFPPRFSGLQFPNYSSELNVNALELDDSALYLCASSAGLAYNEQFFGPGTRLTVL.

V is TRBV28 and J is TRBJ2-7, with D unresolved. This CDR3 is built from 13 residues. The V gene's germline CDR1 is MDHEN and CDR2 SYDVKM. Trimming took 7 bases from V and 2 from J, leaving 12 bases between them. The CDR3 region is CASTDTSAYEQYF. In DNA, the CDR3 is TGTGCCAGCACAGACACCTCCGCCTACGAGCAGTACTTC.

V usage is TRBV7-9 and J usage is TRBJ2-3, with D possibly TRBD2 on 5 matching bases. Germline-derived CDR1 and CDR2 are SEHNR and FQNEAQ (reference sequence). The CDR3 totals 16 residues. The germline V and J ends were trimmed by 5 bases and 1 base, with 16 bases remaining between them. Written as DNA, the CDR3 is TGTGCCAGCAGCGCCTACATAGCGAGCGGCACAGATACGCAGTATTTT. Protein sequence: CASSAYIASGTDTQYF.

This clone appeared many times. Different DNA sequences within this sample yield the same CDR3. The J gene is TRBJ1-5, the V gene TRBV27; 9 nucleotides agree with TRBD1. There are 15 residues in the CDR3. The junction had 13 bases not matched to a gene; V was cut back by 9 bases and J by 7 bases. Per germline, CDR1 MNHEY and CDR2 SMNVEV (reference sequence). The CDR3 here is CARWGDREAGQPQHF. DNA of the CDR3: TGTGCCAGGTGGGGGGACAGGGAGGCAGGCCAGCCCCAGCATTTT.

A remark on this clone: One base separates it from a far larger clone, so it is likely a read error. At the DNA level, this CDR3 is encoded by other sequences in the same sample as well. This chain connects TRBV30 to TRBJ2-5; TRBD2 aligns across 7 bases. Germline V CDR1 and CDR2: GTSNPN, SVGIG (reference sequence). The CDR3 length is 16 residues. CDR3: CAWKTVRLAAKETQHF. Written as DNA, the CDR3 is TGTGCCTGGAAGACGGTTCGCCTAGCGGCCAAAGAGACCCAGCACTTC. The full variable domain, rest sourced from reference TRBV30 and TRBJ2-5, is SQTIHQWPATLVQPVGSPLSLECTVEGTSNPNLYWYRQAAGRGLQLLFYSVGIGQISSEVPQNLSASRPQDRQFILSSKKLLLSDSGFYLCAWKTVRLAAKETQHFGPGTRLLVL.